Each of the 6 T cell receptor beta chains below was sequenced from the same sample in a study of blood T cell repertoires in COVID-19. TCRdb's table, derived via immunoSEQ multiplex PCR, lists solely in-frame clones and lacks some. The table lists approximately 99,000 clones, roughly 84% of them singletons, with 1.5% to 2.5% in the top ten. The sample taken for sequencing was peripheral blood. The receptors derive from a man aged 70 or older with active or convalescent COVID-19.

The CDR3 sequence: CASSQARSTNNSPLHF. In nucleotides, the CDR3 is TGTGCCAGCAGCCAGGCTCGGTCTACGAATAATTCACCCCTCCACTTT. V and J are TRBV6-6 and TRBJ1-6, with no clear D. Germline V gene data show CDR1 as MNHNY and CDR2 as SVGAGI (reference sequence). V lost 6 bases and J lost 5, with 17 bases in between. There are 16 residues in the CDR3.

The chain is built from TRBV12-3 or TRBV12-4 and TRBJ2-7; TRBD1 might be the D (5 bases). The V end was cut by 4 bases, the J end by 4 bases, with 8 bases between. There are 12 residues in the CDR3. The CDR3 loop reads CASSSGLYEQYF. DNA for the CDR3: TGTGCCAGCAGTTCAGGGCTTTACGAGCAGTACTTC.

The V and J genes are TRBV3-1 (or the pseudogene TRBV3-2) and TRBJ2-3, with D possibly TRBD1 on 5 matching bases. Germline V lookup: CDR1 LGHDT, CDR2 YNNKEL (reference sequence). The length of the CDR3 is 17 residues. V gave up 1 base and J gave up 1 base, with 15 bases separating them. Written as DNA, the CDR3 is TGTGCCAGCAGCCAAGGGGCTCCTGGGGCCGGCACAGATACGCAGTATTTT. This encodes CASSQGAPGAGTDTQYF.

The rearrangement joins TRBV14 to TRBJ2-5; D possibly corresponds to TRBD1 (6 bases). The CDR3 length is 13 residues. Germline V lookup: CDR1 SGHDN, CDR2 FVKESK. V lost 6 bases and J 3 bases, leaving 11 bases between the germline ends. In DNA, the CDR3 is TGTGCCAGCAGAGGGACACTTAAAGAGACCCAGTACTTC. As protein: CASRGTLKETQYF.

This chain uses TRBV9 with TRBJ1-2; D might be TRBD1 (5 bases). This CDR3 region has 13 residues. CDR1 and CDR2 (germline): SGDLS, YYNGEE. The V end lost 3 bases, the J end lost 13 bases, and 19 bases lay between the germline ends. CDR3 sequence reads: CASSETPFSGITF. The DNA for the CDR3 is TGTGCCAGCAGCGAGACCCCTTTTTCAGGGATCACCTTC.

This clone is a singleton in its sample. The genes are TRBV5-8 and TRBJ1-4, with 10 bases identical to TRBD1. This CDR3 spans 16 amino acids. Per germline, CDR1 SGHTS and CDR2 YDEGEE. V lost 3 bases, J lost 4 bases, and 6 bases stayed unmatched. CDR3 loop: CASSSGQGIGNEKLFF. CDR3 in DNA: TGTGCCAGCAGCTCGGGACAGGGGATTGGTAATGAAAAACTGTTTTTT.